This is a list of T cell receptor beta chains from one sample in a study of control samples from healthy donors and cancer patients. The data were produced by immunoSEQ multiplex PCR, yet TCRdb's version contains in-frame clones alone and is incomplete. The sample records 150,000 to 200,000 clones, about 90% being singletons. The material sequenced was blood. These receptors were taken from a woman aged 40 to 55 in good health. Both conserved end residues are part of each CDR3. The D gene is left open where the match is weak. Not every row has a clone size; where given, it reads once, few, many or a size class.

j_gene	len	d_gene	v_gene	abundance	CDR3aa	CDR3nt
TRBJ1-1	13	TRBD1	TRBV5-1	-	CASSLEGTVEAFF	TGCGCCAGCAGCTTGGAGGGGACAGTTGAAGCTTTCTTT
TRBJ2-7	11	-	TRBV7-2	-	CASSSRYEQYF	TGTGCCAGCAGCTCTCGCTACGAGCAGTACTTC
TRBJ2-7	14	-	TRBV6-5	-	CASSYGGSYYEQYF	TGTGCCAGCAGTTACGGTGGCAGTTACTACGAGCAGTACTTC
TRBJ1-3	13	-	TRBV2	-	CASSGLSGNTIYF	TGTGCCAGCAGTGGTCTCTCTGGAAACACCATATATTTT
TRBJ1-2	14	-	TRBV2	-	CASSEEEGNYGYTF	TGTGCCAGCAGTGAAGAGGAAGGGAACTATGGCTACACCTTC
TRBJ2-2	13	-	TRBV7-9	few	CASSPLAHGELFF	TGTGCCAGCAGCCCGCTCGCCCACGGGGAGCTGTTTTTT
TRBJ2-1	16	TRBD1	TRBV6-6	-	CASSYTTSGTGKEQFF	TGTGCCAGCAGTTACACCACTTCCGGGACAGGGAAGGAGCAGTTCTTC
TRBJ2-7	15	-	TRBV4-1	-	CASSQVSGLAREQYF	TGCGCCAGCAGCCAAGTATCCGGACTCGCCAGGGAGCAGTACTTC
TRBJ2-1	18	-	TRBV5-6	-	CASSLGRTDWSSYNEQFF	TGTGCCAGCAGCTTGGGGAGGACGGACTGGAGCTCCTACAATGAGCAGTTCTTC
TRBJ1-1	18	TRBD1	TRBV5-1	-	CASSPWTGSTRGNTEAFF	TGCGCCAGCAGCCCTTGGACAGGGAGCACCAGGGGGAACACTGAAGCTTTCTTT
TRBJ2-5	14	-	TRBV5-4	-	CASSLGQTQETQYF	TGTGCCAGCAGCTTGGGTCAGACCCAAGAGACCCAGTACTTC
TRBJ2-1	12	-	TRBV6-5	-	CASLGPGGEQFF	TGTGCCAGCTTGGGGCCTGGGGGAGAGCAGTTCTTC
TRBJ2-3	14	-	TRBV7-9	once	CASSSQNRAGPRNF	TGTGCCAGCAGCTCCCAGAATCGTGCGGGACCAAGAAACTTT
TRBJ1-4	13	-	TRBV6-5	-	CASSSGLSEKLFF	TGTGCCAGCAGTTCGGGTCTGTCTGAAAAACTGTTTTTT
TRBJ2-1	14	TRBD1	TRBV7-2	-	CASSPRTGRNEQFF	TGTGCCAGCAGCCCACGGACAGGGAGAAATGAGCAGTTCTTC
TRBJ1-1	18	TRBD1	TRBV6-4	-	CASSDPPDRARLNTEAFF	TGTGCCAGCAGTGACCCCCCGGACAGGGCCCGACTGAACACTGAAGCTTTCTTT
TRBJ1-4	12	-	TRBV12-3/TRBV12-4	-	CASRASRGKLFF	TGTGCCAGCAGAGCGAGTCGGGGGAAACTGTTTTTT
TRBJ2-7	11	TRBD2	TRBV20-1	-	CSAGGGYEQYF	TGCAGTGCTGGGGGGGGTTACGAGCAGTACTTC
TRBJ1-1	14	-	TRBV6-1	-	CASSEVGLFTEAFF	TGTGCCAGCAGTGAAGTAGGATTGTTCACTGAAGCTTTCTTT
TRBJ2-1	11	-	TRBV12-3/TRBV12-4	-	CASSFIDVRFF	TGTGCCAGCAGTTTCATTGATGTGCGGTTCTTC
TRBJ2-5	16	-	TRBV7-2	-	CASSLVWSGTQGTQYF	TGTGCCAGCAGCTTAGTGTGGTCGGGGACGCAAGGGACCCAGTACTTC
TRBJ2-2	16	TRBD2	TRBV24-1	-	CATSDTSGGTTGELFF	TGTGCCACCAGTGACACCAGCGGGGGGACCACCGGGGAGCTGTTTTTT
TRBJ1-2	15	TRBD1	TRBV5-4	-	CASSLVQGASYGYTF	TGTGCCAGCAGCTTGGTACAGGGGGCGAGCTATGGCTACACCTTC
TRBJ1-1	12	-	TRBV9	-	CASSVGNSEAFF	TGTGCCAGCAGCGTGGGAAACAGTGAAGCTTTCTTT
TRBJ2-5	15	-	TRBV24-1	-	CATSDSASPLETQYF	TGTGCCACCAGTGATTCGGCGTCGCCCCTGGAGACCCAGTACTTC
TRBJ1-4	16	-	TRBV7-9	-	CASSPLWGGANEKLFF	TGTGCCAGCAGCCCACTCTGGGGGGGGGCAAATGAAAAACTGTTTTTT
TRBJ2-1	17	TRBD1	TRBV5-1	-	CASSLTTGTGGFSEQFF	TGCGCCAGCAGCTTGACTACCGGGACAGGGGGTTTCAGTGAGCAGTTCTTC
TRBJ1-2	13	-	TRBV3-1/TRBV3-2	-	CASSQRDNYGYTF	TGTGCCAGCAGCCAGAGGGACAACTATGGCTACACCTTC
TRBJ1-1	15	-	TRBV19	-	CASSIGPARNTEAFF	TGTGCCAGTAGTATCGGCCCCGCCAGGAACACTGAAGCTTTCTTT
TRBJ2-1	15	TRBD1	TRBV9	few	CASSVGQGVSNEQFF	TGTGCCAGCAGCGTAGGTCAGGGGGTCTCCAATGAGCAGTTCTTC
TRBJ2-7	15	TRBD1	TRBV15	many	CATSRGTGGSYEQYF	TGTGCCACCAGCCGAGGGACAGGGGGCTCCTACGAGCAGTACTTC
TRBJ1-5	15	TRBD1	TRBV27	-	CASSLLGQVGQPQHF	TGTGCCAGCAGTCTTTTAGGACAGGTCGGACAGCCCCAGCATTTT
TRBJ1-1	14	-	TRBV4-1	-	CASSLKKEGTEAFF	TGCGCCAGCAGCCTCAAGAAGGAGGGCACTGAAGCTTTCTTT
TRBJ2-2	15	TRBD1	TRBV15	-	CATSPDRGNTGELFF	TGTGCCACCAGCCCGGACAGGGGAAACACCGGGGAGCTGTTTTTT
TRBJ2-5	13	-	TRBV4-2	-	CASSQGLVETQYF	TGTGCCAGCAGCCAAGGACTCGTAGAGACCCAGTACTTC
TRBJ1-1	13	-	TRBV6-1	-	CASSDRYNTEAFF	TGTGCCAGCAGTGATAGATACAACACTGAAGCTTTCTTT
TRBJ1-1	17	-	TRBV4-1	-	CASSHPSQPGTNTEAFF	TGCGCCAGCAGCCACCCCTCGCAGCCTGGGACAAACACTGAAGCTTTCTTT
TRBJ1-4	15	-	TRBV10-2	-	CASMALGATNEKLFF	TGCGCCAGCATGGCCCTTGGAGCAACTAATGAAAAACTGTTTTTT
TRBJ1-5	16	-	TRBV7-9	-	CASSLSWGQNHQPQHF	TGTGCCAGCAGCCTGAGTTGGGGGCAGAACCATCAGCCCCAGCATTTT
TRBJ2-2	12	-	TRBV15	-	CATSGNTGELFF	TGTGCCACCAGCGGTAACACCGGGGAGCTGTTTTTT
TRBJ2-6	15	TRBD1	TRBV5-4	-	CASSQQGPGANVLTF	TGTGCCAGCAGCCAACAGGGGCCTGGGGCCAACGTCCTGACTTTC